This TCR beta chain was recorded in a study of T cell responses to AZD1222 COVID-19 vaccine. Study results and caveats: Repertoires were obtained only post-peak T cell response. The CD4 TCRs associated with vaccination extended across spike and predominated at 160-218 and 743-854. Two doses of AZD1222 preceded a rise in Spike-specific TCR breadth and depth.

CDR1 is MRHNA, CDR2 SNTAGT, per germline. Trimming removed 0 bases at V and 3 bases at J, with 18 bases between. CDR3 size: 18 residues. The method was immunoSEQ multiplex PCR; TCRdb's version includes in-frame clones alone and lacks a portion of them. The sample yields fewer than 150,000 clones, more than 75% seen once. Of note for this clone: Its antigen remains unidentified.

The rearrangement links TRBV6-4 to TRBJ2-1, with a weak D call TRBD1 (5 bases). The source is an adult who received the AZD1222 COVID-19 vaccine. The specimen comprised peripheral blood, sampled 28 days after the second AZD1222 dose. DNA for the CDR3: TGTGCCAGCAGTGACTCAATGGCTCGGTCAGGGAACTACAATGAGCAGTTCTTC. Translating it yields CASSDSMARSGNYNEQFF.